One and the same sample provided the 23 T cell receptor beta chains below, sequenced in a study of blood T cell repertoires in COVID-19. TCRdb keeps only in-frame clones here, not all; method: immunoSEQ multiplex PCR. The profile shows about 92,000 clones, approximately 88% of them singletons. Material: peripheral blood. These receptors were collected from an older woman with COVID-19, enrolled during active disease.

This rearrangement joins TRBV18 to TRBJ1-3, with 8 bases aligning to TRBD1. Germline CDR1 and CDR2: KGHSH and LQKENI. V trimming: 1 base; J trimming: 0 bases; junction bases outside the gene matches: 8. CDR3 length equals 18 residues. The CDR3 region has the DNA TGTGCCAGCTCACCACTATATGGACAGGGCGTCTCTGGAAACACCATATATTTT. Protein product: CASSPLYGQGVSGNTIYF.

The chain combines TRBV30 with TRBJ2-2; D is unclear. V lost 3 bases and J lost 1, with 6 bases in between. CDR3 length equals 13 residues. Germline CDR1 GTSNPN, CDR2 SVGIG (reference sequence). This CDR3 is CAWRSQNTGELFF. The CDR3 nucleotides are TGTGCCTGGAGGAGTCAGAACACCGGGGAGCTGTTTTTT.

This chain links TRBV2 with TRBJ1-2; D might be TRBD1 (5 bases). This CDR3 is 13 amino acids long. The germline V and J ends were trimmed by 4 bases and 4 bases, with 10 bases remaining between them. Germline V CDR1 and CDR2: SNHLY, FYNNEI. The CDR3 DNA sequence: TGTGCCAGCAGTGTTTTCCAGGGCTATGGCTACACCTTC. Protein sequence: CASSVFQGYGYTF.

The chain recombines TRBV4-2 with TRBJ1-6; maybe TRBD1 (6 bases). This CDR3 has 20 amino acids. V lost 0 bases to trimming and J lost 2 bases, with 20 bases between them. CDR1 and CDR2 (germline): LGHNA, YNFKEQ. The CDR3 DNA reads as TGTGCCAGCAGCCAAGATAGGGCAGGGGATGGGGGGGCCTATAATTCACCCCTCCACTTT. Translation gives CASSQDRAGDGGAYNSPLHF.

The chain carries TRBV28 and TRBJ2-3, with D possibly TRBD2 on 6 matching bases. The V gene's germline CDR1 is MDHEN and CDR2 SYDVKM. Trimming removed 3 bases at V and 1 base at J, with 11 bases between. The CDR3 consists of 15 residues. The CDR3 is CASSFGGAGTDTQYF. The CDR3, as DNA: TGTGCCAGCAGTTTCGGAGGGGCGGGCACAGATACGCAGTATTTT. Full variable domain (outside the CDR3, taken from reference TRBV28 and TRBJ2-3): DVKVTQSSRYLVKRTGEKVFLECVQDMDHENMFWYRQDPGLGLRLIYFSYDVKMKEKGDIPEGYSVSREKKERFSLILESASTNQTSMYLCASSFGGAGTDTQYFGPGTRLTVL.

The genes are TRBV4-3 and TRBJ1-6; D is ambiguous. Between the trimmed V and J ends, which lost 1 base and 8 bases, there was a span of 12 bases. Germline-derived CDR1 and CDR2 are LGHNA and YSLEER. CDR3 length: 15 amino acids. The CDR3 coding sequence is TGCGCCAGCAGCCAAGGAGGCATCGGGTATTCACCCCTCCACTTT. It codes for CASSQGGIGYSPLHF.

The CDR3 protein is CASSYSQGVIGEQYF. CDR3 in DNA: TGTGCCAGCAGTTACAGCCAGGGTGTAATAGGCGAGCAGTACTTC. The chain carries TRBV6-5 and TRBJ2-7, with D perhaps matching TRBD1 (5 bases). Trimming took off 2 bases at V and 6 bases at J, with 17 bases between the two ends. The germline V gene encodes CDR1 MNHEY and CDR2 SVGAGI. This CDR3 has 15 residues.

CDR3 in amino acids: CSVEDGGQYTQYF. In nucleotides, the CDR3 is TGCAGCGTTGAAGATGGGGGACAGTATACGCAGTATTTT. This rearrangement joins TRBV29-1 to TRBJ2-3; 7 nucleotides line up with TRBD1. The CDR3 has 13 amino acids. In germline, CDR1 is SQVTM, CDR2 ANQGSEA. V dropped 0 bases and J dropped 7; count of bases not matched to a gene: 4.

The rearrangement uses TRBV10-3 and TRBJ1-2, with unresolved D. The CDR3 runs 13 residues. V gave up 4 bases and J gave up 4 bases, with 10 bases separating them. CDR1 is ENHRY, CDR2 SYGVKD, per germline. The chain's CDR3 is CAISALTIYGYTF. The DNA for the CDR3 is TGTGCCATCAGTGCTCTGACAATCTATGGCTACACCTTC.

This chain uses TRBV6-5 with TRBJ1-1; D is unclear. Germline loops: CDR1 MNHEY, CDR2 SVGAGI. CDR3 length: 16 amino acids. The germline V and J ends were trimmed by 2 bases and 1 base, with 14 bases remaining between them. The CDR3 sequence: CASSYNSGGGNTEAFF. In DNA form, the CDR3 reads TGTGCCAGCAGTTACAACTCGGGAGGTGGGAACACTGAAGCTTTCTTT.

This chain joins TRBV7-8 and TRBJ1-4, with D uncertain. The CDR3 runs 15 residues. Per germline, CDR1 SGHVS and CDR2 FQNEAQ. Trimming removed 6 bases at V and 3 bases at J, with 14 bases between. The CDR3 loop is CASSPGGVANEKLFF. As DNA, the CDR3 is TGTGCCAGCAGTCCTGGCGGGGTTGCTAATGAAAAACTGTTTTTT.

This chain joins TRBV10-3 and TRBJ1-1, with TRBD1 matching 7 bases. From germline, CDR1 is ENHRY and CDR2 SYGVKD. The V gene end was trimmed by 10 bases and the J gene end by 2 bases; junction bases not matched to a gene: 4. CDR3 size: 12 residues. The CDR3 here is CATGTANTEAFF. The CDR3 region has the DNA TGTGCCACCGGGACAGCTAACACTGAAGCTTTCTTT.

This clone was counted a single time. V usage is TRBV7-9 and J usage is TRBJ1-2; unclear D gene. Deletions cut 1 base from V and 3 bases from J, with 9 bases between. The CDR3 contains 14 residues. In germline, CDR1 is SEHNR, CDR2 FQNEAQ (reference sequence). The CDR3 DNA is TGTGCCAGCAGCTTAGTTTATCCGGACTATGGCTACACCTTC. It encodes CASSLVYPDYGYTF.

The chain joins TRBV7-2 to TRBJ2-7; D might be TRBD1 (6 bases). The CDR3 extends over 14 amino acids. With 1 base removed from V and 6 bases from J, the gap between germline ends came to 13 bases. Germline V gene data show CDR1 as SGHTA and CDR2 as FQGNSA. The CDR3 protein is CASSLVQGDFEQYF. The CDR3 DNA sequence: TGTGCCAGCAGCTTAGTACAGGGTGATTTCGAGCAGTACTTC. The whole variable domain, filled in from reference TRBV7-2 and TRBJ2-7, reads GAGVSQSPSNKVTEKGKDVELRCDPISGHTALYWYRQSLGQGLEFLIYFQGNSAPDKSGLPSDRFSAERTGGSVSTLTIQRTQQEDSAVYLCASSLVQGDFEQYFGPGTRLTVT.

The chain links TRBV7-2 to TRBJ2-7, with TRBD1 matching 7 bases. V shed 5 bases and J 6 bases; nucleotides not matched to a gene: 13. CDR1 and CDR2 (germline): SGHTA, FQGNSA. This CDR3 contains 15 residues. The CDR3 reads CASSPGQPGRSEQYF. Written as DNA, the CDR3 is TGTGCCAGCAGCCCGGGACAGCCGGGGAGATCCGAGCAGTACTTC.

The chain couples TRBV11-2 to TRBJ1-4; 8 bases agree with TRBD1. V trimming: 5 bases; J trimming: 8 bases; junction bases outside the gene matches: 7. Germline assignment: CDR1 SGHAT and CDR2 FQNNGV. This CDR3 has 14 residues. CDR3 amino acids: CASSLRQGNEKLFF. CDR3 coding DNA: TGTGCCAGCAGCCTTAGACAGGGGAACGAAAAACTGTTTTTT.

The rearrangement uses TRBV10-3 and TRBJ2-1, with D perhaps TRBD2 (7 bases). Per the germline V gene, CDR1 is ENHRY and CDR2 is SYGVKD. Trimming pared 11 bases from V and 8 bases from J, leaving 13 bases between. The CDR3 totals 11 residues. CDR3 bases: TGTGCCTCCTCGGGGGGCCATGAGCAGTTCTTC. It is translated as CASSGGHEQFF.

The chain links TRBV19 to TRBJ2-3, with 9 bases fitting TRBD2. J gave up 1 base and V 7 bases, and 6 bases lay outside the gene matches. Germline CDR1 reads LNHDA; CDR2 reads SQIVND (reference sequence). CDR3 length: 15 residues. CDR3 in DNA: TGTGCCAGTACTCCGGTAGCGGGGGGCACAGATACGCAGTATTTT. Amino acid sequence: CASTPVAGGTDTQYF.

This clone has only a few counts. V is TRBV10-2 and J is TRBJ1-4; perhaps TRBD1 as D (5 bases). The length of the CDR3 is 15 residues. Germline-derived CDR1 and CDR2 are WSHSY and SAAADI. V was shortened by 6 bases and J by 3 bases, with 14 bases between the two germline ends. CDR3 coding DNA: TGCGCCAGCAGCCCCGACAGAAATGCTAATGAAAAACTGTTTTTT. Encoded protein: CASSPDRNANEKLFF.

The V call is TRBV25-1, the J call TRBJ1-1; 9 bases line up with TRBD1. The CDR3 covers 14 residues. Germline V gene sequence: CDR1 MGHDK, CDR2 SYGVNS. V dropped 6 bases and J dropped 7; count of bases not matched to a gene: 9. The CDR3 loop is CASRSQDRGHEAFF. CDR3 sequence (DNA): TGTGCCAGCAGATCCCAGGACAGGGGACATGAAGCTTTCTTT. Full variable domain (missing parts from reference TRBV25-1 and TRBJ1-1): EADIYQTPRYLVIGTGKKITLECSQTMGHDKMYWYQQDPGMELHLIHYSYGVNSTEKGDLSSESTVSRIRTEHFPLTLESARPSHTSQYLCASRSQDRGHEAFFGQGTRLTVV.

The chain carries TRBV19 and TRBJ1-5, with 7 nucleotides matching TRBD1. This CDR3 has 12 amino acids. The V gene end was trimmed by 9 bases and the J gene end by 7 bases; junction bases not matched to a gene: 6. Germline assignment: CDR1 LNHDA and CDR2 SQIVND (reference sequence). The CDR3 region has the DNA TGTGCCAGCTTACAGGGGCGGCAGCCCCAGCATTTT. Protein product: CASLQGRQPQHF.

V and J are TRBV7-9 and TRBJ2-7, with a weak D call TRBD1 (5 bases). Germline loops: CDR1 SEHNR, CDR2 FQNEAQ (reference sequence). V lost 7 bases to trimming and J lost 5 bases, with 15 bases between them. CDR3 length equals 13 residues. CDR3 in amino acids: CASTPEAGHEQYF. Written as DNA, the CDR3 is TGTGCCAGCACCCCTGAGGCAGGGCACGAGCAGTACTTC.

The chain's CDR3 is CASSQVGQYETQYF. In DNA, the CDR3 is TGCGCCAGCAGCCAAGTGGGACAGTACGAGACCCAGTACTTC. The chain is built from TRBV4-1 and TRBJ2-5; TRBD1 agrees at 7 bases. This CDR3 is 14 amino acids long. Germline V lookup: CDR1 MGHRA, CDR2 YSYEKL. With V trimmed by 1 base and J by 5 bases, 4 bases remained unmatched.